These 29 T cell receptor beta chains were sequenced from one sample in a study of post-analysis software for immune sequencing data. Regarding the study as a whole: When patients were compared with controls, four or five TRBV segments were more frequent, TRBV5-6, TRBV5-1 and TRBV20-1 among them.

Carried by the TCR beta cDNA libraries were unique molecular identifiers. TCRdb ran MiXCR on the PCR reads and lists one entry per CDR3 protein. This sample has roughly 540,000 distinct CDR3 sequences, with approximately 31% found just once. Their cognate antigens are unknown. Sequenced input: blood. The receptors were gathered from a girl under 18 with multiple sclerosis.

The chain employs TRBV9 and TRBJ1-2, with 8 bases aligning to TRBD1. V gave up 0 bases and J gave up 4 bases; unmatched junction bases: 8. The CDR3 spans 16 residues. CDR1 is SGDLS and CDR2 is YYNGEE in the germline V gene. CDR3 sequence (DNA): TGTGCCAGCAGCGTAGATGGTGACAGGGGTGGCTATGGCTACACCTTC. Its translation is CASSVDGDRGGYGYTF.

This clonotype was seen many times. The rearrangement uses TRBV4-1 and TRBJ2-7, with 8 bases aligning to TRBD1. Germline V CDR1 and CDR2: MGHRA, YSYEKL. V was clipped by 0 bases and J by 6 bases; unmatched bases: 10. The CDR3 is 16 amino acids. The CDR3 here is CASSQEVTGVQAEQYF. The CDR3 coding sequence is TGCGCCAGCAGCCAAGAAGTGACAGGGGTTCAAGCCGAGCAGTACTTC.

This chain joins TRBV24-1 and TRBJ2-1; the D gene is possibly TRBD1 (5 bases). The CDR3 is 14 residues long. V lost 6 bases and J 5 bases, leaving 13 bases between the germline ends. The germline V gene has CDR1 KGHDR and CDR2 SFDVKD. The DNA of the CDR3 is TGTGCCACCAGTCTTCAGGGTTGGGACAATGAGCAGTTCTTC. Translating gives CATSLQGWDNEQFF.

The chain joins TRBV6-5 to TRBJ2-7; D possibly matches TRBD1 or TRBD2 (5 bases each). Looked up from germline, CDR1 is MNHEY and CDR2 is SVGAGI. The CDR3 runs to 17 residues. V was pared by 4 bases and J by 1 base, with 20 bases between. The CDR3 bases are TGTGCCAGCAGTTGGCTGAAGGGGAGTAGGACATCCTACGAGCAGTACTTC. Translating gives CASSWLKGSRTSYEQYF.

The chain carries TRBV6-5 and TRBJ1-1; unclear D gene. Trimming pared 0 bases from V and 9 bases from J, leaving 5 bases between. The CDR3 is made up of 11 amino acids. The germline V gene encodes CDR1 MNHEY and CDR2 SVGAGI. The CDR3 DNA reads TGTGCCAGCAGTTACTCGGGGAAAGCTTTCTTT. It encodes CASSYSGKAFF.

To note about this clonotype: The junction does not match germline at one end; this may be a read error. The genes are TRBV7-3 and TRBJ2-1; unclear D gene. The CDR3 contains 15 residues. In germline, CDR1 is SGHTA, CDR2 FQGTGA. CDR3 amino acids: CVSSLSRSSYNEQFF. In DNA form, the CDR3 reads TGTGTCAGCAGCTTAAGTAGAAGCTCCTACAATGAGCAGTTCTTC.

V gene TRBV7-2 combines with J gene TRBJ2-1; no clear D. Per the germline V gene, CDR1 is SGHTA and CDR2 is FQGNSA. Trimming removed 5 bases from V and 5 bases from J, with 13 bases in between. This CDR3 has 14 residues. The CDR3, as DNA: TGTGCCAGCAGCCCCGTTGATTGGCACAATGAGCAGTTCTTC. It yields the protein CASSPVDWHNEQFF.

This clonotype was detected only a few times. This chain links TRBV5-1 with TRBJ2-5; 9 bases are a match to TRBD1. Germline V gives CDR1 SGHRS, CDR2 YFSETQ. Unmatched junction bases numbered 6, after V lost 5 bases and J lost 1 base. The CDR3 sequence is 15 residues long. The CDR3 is CASSVGTGCQETQYF. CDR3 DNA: TGCGCCAGCAGTGTCGGGACAGGGTGCCAAGAGACCCAGTACTTC.

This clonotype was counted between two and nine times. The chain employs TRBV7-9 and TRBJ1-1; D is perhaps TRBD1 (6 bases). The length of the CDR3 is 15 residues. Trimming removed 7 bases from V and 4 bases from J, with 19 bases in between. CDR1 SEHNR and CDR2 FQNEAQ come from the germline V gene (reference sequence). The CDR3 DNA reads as TGTGCCAGCACCGCAGGGGTCGGGGGCAGCACTGAAGCTTTCTTT. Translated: CASTAGVGGSTEAFF.

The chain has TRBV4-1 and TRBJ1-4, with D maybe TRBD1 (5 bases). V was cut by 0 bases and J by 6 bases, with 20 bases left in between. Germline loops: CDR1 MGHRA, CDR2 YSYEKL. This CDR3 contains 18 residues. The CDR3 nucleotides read TGCGCCAGCAGCCAAGATTTTAATGGCGGCAGGGTAGATGAAAAACTGTTTTTT. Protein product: CASSQDFNGGRVDEKLFF.

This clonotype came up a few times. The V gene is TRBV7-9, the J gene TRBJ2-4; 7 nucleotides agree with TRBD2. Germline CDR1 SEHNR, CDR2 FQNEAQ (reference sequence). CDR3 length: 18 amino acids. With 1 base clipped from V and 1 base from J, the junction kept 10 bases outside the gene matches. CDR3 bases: TGTGCCAGCAGCTTAGGACTAGCAGACTTGGACGCCAAAAACATTCAGTACTTC. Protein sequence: CASSLGLADLDAKNIQYF.

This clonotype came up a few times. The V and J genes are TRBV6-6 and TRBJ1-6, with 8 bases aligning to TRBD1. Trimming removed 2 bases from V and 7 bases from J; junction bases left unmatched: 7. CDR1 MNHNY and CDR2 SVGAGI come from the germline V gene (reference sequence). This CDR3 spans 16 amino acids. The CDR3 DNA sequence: TGTGCCAGCAGTTACCCTGGACAGGGTCGGAATTCACCCCTCCACTTT. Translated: CASSYPGQGRNSPLHF.

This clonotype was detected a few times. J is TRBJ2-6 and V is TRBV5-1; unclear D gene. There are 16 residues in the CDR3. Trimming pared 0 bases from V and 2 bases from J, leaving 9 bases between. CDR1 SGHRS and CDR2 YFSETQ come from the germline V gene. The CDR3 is CASSLDVGPGANVLTF. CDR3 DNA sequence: TGCGCCAGCAGCTTGGATGTAGGGCCTGGGGCCAACGTCCTGACTTTC.

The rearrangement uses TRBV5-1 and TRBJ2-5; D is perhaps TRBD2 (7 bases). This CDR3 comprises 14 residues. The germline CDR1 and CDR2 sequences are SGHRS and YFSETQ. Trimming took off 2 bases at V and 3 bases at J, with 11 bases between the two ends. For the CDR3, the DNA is TGCGCCAGCAGCTTCTGGGAGGGGGAAGAGACCCAGTACTTC. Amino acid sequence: CASSFWEGEETQYF.

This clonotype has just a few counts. In DNA form, the CDR3 reads TGCAGCGCCGGACTAGCAGGGTATGGCTCCTACGAGCAGTTCTTC. Its translation: CSAGLAGYGSYEQFF. This chain uses TRBV29-1 with TRBJ2-1; 8 nucleotides align to TRBD2. J was trimmed by 10 bases and V by 7 bases; bases with no gene match: 18. Germline CDR1 is SQVTM and CDR2 is ANQGSEA. This CDR3 is 15 amino acids long.

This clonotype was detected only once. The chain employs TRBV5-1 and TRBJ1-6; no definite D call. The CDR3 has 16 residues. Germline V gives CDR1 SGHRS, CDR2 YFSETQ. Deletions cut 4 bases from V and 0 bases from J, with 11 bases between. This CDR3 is CASSPSLSSYNSPLHF. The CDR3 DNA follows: TGCGCCAGCAGCCCGTCACTTAGCTCCTATAATTCACCCCTCCACTTT.

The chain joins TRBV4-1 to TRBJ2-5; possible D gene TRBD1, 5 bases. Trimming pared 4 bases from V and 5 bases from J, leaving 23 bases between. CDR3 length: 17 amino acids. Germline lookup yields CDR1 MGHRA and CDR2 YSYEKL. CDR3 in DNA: TGCGCCAGCAGCCGCCCAATAGTGGCCCAGGGCCGGGAGACCCAGTACTTC. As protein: CASSRPIVAQGRETQYF.

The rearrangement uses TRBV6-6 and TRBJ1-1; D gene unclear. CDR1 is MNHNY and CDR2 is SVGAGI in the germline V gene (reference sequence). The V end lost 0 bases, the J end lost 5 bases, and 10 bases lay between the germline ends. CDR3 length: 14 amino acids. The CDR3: CASSYSGSSTEAFF. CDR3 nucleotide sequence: TGTGCCAGCAGTTACTCAGGGTCATCGACTGAAGCTTTCTTT.

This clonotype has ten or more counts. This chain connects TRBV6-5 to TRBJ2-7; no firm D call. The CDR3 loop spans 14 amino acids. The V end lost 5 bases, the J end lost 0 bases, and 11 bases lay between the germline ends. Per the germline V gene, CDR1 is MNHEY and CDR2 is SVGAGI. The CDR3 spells CASSPLPGSYEQYF. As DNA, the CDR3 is TGTGCCAGCAGTCCGCTACCCGGCTCCTACGAGCAGTACTTC.

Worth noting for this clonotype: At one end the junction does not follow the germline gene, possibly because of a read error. The CDR3 is CTSTSNGHTDTQYF. CDR3 sequence (DNA): TGTACCAGCACCTCGAACGGACACACAGATACGCAGTATTTT. J is TRBJ2-3 and V is TRBV27; tentative D call: TRBD1 (5 bases). Germline V gene lookup returns CDR1 MNHEY and CDR2 SMNVEV (reference sequence). CDR3 size: 14 residues.

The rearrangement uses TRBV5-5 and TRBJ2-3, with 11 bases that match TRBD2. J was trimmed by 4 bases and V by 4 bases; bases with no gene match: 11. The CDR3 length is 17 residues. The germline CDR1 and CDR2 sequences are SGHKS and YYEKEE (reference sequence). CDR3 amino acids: CASSIRTLAGGPDTQYF. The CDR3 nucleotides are TGTGCCAGCAGCATCCGCACCCTAGCGGGGGGCCCAGATACGCAGTATTTT.

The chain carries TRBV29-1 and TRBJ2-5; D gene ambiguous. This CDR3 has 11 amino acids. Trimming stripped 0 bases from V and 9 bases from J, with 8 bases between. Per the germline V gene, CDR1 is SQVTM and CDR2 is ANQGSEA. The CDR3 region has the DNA TGCAGCGTTGAAGATCGACCTCCCCAGTACTTC. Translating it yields CSVEDRPPQYF.

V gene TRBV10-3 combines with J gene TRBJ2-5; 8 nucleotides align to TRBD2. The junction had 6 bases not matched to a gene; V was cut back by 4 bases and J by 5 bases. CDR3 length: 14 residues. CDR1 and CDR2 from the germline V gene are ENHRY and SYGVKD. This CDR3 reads CAISVSGGDETQYF. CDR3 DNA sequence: TGTGCCATCAGTGTCTCGGGAGGGGACGAGACCCAGTACTTC.

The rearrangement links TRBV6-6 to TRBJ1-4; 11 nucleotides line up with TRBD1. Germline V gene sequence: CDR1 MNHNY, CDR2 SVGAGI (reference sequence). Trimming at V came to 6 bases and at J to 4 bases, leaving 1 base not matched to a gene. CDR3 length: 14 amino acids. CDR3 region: CASRDRGRNEKLFF. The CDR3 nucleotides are TGTGCCAGCAGGGACAGGGGGCGTAATGAAAAACTGTTTTTT.

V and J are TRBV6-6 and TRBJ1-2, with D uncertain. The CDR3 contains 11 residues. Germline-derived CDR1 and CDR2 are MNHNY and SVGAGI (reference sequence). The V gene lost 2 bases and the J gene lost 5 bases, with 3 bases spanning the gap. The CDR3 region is CASSYAYGYTF. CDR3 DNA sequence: TGTGCCAGCAGTTACGCTTATGGCTACACCTTC.

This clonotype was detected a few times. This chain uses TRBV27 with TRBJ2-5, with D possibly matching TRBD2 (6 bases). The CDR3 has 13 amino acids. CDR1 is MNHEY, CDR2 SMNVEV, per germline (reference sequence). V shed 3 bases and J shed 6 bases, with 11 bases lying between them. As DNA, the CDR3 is TGTGCCAGCAGTTTCACCGGGGGTCAGACCCAGTACTTC. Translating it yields CASSFTGGQTQYF.

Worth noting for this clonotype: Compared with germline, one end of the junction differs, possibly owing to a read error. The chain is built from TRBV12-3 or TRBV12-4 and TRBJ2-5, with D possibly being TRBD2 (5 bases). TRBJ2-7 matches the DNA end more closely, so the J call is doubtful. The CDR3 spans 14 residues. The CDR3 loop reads CANSSKDWTYEQYF. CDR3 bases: TGTGCCAACAGTTCGAAGGACTGGACCTACGAGCAGTACTTC.

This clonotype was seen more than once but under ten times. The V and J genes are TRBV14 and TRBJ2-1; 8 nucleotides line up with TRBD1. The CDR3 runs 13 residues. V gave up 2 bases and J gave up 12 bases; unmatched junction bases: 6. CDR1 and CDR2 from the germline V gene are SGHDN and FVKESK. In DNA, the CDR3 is TGTGCCAGCAGCCAATCGATCGACAGGGGGCAGTTCTTC. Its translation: CASSQSIDRGQFF.

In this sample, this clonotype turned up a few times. CDR3 loop: CATARGLAGGQYF. In nucleotides, the CDR3 is TGTGCCACCGCCAGGGGACTAGCGGGGGGGCAGTATTTT. The chain employs TRBV12-3 or TRBV12-4 and TRBJ2-3; 15 bases fit TRBD2. There are 13 residues in the CDR3. V gave up 10 bases and J gave up 11 bases; unmatched junction bases: 7.